This T cell receptor (beta chain) was recovered during a study of healthy donors' naive CD4 and CD8 T cells. A linear amplification protocol produced the TCR libraries from roughly 550 ng of total RNA. TCRdb processed the reads anew with MiXCR; each CDR3 protein has one entry. The sample has 200,000 or so distinct CDR3 sequences, nearly 75% seen once; the top ten hold less than 2.5%. Sorting defined naive CD4+ as CD4+CD8-CD45RO-CD45RA+ and naive CD8+ as CD8+CD4-CD45RA+CD27bright. The CDR3 covers 11 residues. Germline CDR1 and CDR2: SQVTM and ANQGSEA. A word on this clonotype: What it recognizes is unknown.

General study points: The study did not address homeostatic proliferation effects in naive T cells.

Sample: naive CD4+ and CD8+ T cells sorted from blood, pooled from several donors. The clonotype comes from a pool of human donors in good health; the sample pools cells from several healthy donors. The chain employs TRBV29-1 and TRBJ2-1; D is unclear. In nucleotides, the CDR3 is TGCGGCCACAGCTCCTACAATGAGCAGTTCTTC. It is translated as CGHSSYNEQFF.